These 30 T cell receptor beta chains came from one sample sequenced in a study of shared clonotypes between healthy human individuals. Naive CD8 cells lacked CD45RO and underwent positive selection for CCR7, leaving out terminally differentiated effector memory CD45RA+ cells. Profiling relied on immunoSEQ multiplex PCR, and the TCRdb table lists in-frame clones only, not all of them. The table includes hundreds of thousands of clones, roughly 96% detected once. The sample taken for sequencing was naive CD8+ T cells sorted from blood. The receptor source for this set is a woman aged 25 to 45 in good health.

This clone has only one observation. The chain couples TRBV13 to TRBJ2-2; D unresolved. Germline values: CDR1 PRHDT, CDR2 FYEKMQ (reference sequence). The CDR3 has 14 residues. Trimming removed 3 bases from V and 4 bases from J, with 9 bases in between. This CDR3 is CASSFLDLTGELFF. The CDR3 DNA reads as TGTGCCAGCAGCTTTCTGGACCTCACCGGGGAGCTGTTTTTT.

The rearrangement uses TRBV19 and TRBJ2-1; D not certain. The CDR3 has 11 amino acids. Germline CDR1 is LNHDA and CDR2 is SQIVND (reference sequence). The CDR3 sequence: CHTITINEQFF. DNA of the CDR3: TGTCATACAATTACCATCAATGAGCAGTTCTTC.

The chain employs TRBV11-1 and TRBJ2-5, with 8 bases lining up with TRBD1. The J call may be faulty, since TRBJ2-7 better matches the DNA end. The CDR3 loop spans 14 amino acids. Germline V CDR1 and CDR2: SGHAT, FQDESV (reference sequence). CDR3 region: CASSPLGTGYEQYF. DNA of the CDR3: TGTGCCAGCAGCCCACTAGGGACAGGCTACGAGCAGTACTTC.

The CDR3 sequence is CAFPSPSGAYEQYF. The CDR3 nucleotides read TGTGCCTTCCCCAGTCCTAGCGGAGCGTACGAGCAGTACTTC. The gene calls are TRBV30 and TRBJ2-7; 7 nucleotides agree with TRBD2. The CDR3 is made up of 14 amino acids. V lost 7 bases to trimming and J lost 4 bases; unmatched junction nucleotides: 13. Looked up from germline, CDR1 is GTSNPN and CDR2 is SVGIG (reference sequence).

This rearrangement joins TRBV19 to TRBJ2-7; 8 positions match TRBD2. CDR1 LNHDA and CDR2 SQIVND come from the germline V gene (reference sequence). J was trimmed by 6 bases and V by 3 bases; bases with no gene match: 10. The CDR3 contains 15 residues. The CDR3 bases are TGTGCCAGTAGTATTGGCAGCGGGAGAAATCGCGAGCAGTACTTC. Translated: CASSIGSGRNREQYF. The full variable domain, rest sourced from reference TRBV19 and TRBJ2-7, is DGGITQSPKYLFRKEGQNVTLSCEQNLNHDAMYWYRQDPGQGLRLIYYSQIVNDFQKGDIAEGYSVSREKKESFPLTVTSAQKNPTAFYLCASSIGSGRNREQYFGPGTRLTVT.

The gene calls are TRBV6-5 and TRBJ2-7, with 7 positions matching TRBD1. This CDR3 comprises 16 residues. The V and J ends lost 0 bases and 2 bases, in that order; junction bases with no gene match: 7. Germline CDR1 is MNHEY and CDR2 is SVGAGI. The CDR3 coding sequence is TGTGCCAGCAGTTACTCCATGGGGACAGAAGCCTACGAGCAGTACTTC. Translated, it gives CASSYSMGTEAYEQYF.

The chain links TRBV7-9 to TRBJ2-1, with D uncertain. CDR3 length equals 15 residues. Per the germline V gene, CDR1 is SEHNR and CDR2 is FQNEAQ (reference sequence). V gave up 6 bases and J gave up 5 bases, with 17 bases separating them. The CDR3 reads CASRLYGETNNEQFF. CDR3 in DNA: TGTGCCAGCAGACTGTATGGCGAAACGAACAATGAGCAGTTCTTC.

The chain uses TRBV7-9 and TRBJ2-7; D gene unclear. Germline loops: CDR1 SEHNR, CDR2 FQNEAQ (reference sequence). The CDR3 runs 12 residues. The ends were cut back, 1 base at V and 5 bases at J, with 6 bases in the middle. CDR3 DNA: TGTGCCAGCAGCTTAGGCACCCACGAGCAGTACTTC. Its protein product is CASSLGTHEQYF.

V usage is TRBV29-1 and J usage is TRBJ2-5; 9 bases agree with TRBD1. The J segment lost 5 bases and the V segment lost 5 bases, leaving 9 bases of the junction unmatched. The CDR3 is made up of 14 amino acids. Germline CDR1 reads SQVTM; CDR2 reads ANQGSEA. This chain's CDR3 is CSVFRDREGETQYF. In DNA, the CDR3 is TGCAGCGTTTTTCGGGACAGGGAAGGGGAGACCCAGTACTTC.

The V call is TRBV11-2, the J call TRBJ2-3; 7 nucleotides align to TRBD1. The CDR3 is 12 amino acids. Losses at the gene ends were 5 bases for V and 5 bases for J; bases not matched to a gene: 1. In germline, CDR1 is SGHAT, CDR2 FQNNGV. The CDR3: CASSPGGDTQYF. The CDR3 DNA reads TGTGCCAGCAGCCCAGGGGGAGATACGCAGTATTTT.

J is TRBJ2-7 and V is TRBV25-1; possible D gene TRBD2, 5 bases. V was shortened by 6 bases and J by 1 base, with 10 bases between the two germline ends. From germline, CDR1 is MGHDK and CDR2 SYGVNS. The CDR3 spans 13 residues. CDR3 residues: CASREVGSYEQYF. DNA for the CDR3: TGTGCCAGCAGGGAGGTGGGTTCCTACGAGCAGTACTTC.

The gene calls are TRBV19 and TRBJ2-7; possible D gene TRBD2, 5 bases. From germline, CDR1 is LNHDA and CDR2 SQIVND (reference sequence). The CDR3 covers 14 residues. Trimming removed 5 bases at V and 0 bases at J, with 11 bases between. CDR3 nucleotide sequence: TGTGCCAGTAGTGTCCGAGGGATCTCCTACGAGCAGTACTTC. Protein sequence: CASSVRGISYEQYF. Using reference TRBV19 and TRBJ2-7 for the parts outside the CDR3, the full variable domain is DGGITQSPKYLFRKEGQNVTLSCEQNLNHDAMYWYRQDPGQGLRLIYYSQIVNDFQKGDIAEGYSVSREKKESFPLTVTSAQKNPTAFYLCASSVRGISYEQYFGPGTRLTVT.

Worth noting for this clone: Different DNA sequences within this sample yield the same CDR3. The V gene is TRBV28, the J gene TRBJ2-7; 12 positions agree with TRBD2. Germline CDR1 is MDHEN and CDR2 is SYDVKM. The trim removed 5 bases at V and 6 bases at J, leaving 8 bases unmatched. The CDR3 runs to 15 residues. The chain's CDR3 is CASSETSGSYSEQYF. DNA of the CDR3: TGTGCCAGCAGTGAGACTAGCGGGAGTTATTCCGAGCAGTACTTC. Full variable domain (rest looked up from reference TRBV28 and TRBJ2-7): DVKVTQSSRYLVKRTGEKVFLECVQDMDHENMFWYRQDPGLGLRLIYFSYDVKMKEKGDIPEGYSVSREKKERFSLILESASTNQTSMYLCASSETSGSYSEQYFGPGTRLTVT.

This chain joins TRBV7-9 and TRBJ1-5; D is unclear. The V gene's germline CDR1 is SEHNR and CDR2 FQNEAQ (reference sequence). This CDR3 has 14 residues. V was pared by 5 bases and J by 3 bases, with 11 bases between. DNA of the CDR3: TGTGCCAGCAGCCCGGAGGGTTACAATCAGCCCCAGCATTTT. As protein: CASSPEGYNQPQHF.

This chain joins TRBV15 and TRBJ2-7; 9 bases are a match to TRBD2. Germline lookup yields CDR1 LNHNV and CDR2 YYDKDF (reference sequence). V was clipped by 5 bases and J by 5 bases; unmatched bases: 4. This CDR3 comprises 13 residues. The CDR3 spells CATSLREGHEQYF. The CDR3 nucleotides are TGTGCCACCAGCTTGCGGGAGGGACACGAGCAGTACTTC. Full variable domain (remainder filled in from reference TRBV15 and TRBJ2-7): DAMVIQNPRYQVTQFGKPVTLSCSQTLNHNVMYWYQQKSSQAPKLLFHYYDKDFNNEADTPDNFQSRRPNTSFCFLDIRSPGLGDTAMYLCATSLREGHEQYFGPGTRLTVT.

The table lists this clone with a count of one. The rearrangement joins TRBV9 to TRBJ1-2; 8 bases fit TRBD1. After removal of 0 bases from V and 4 bases from J, the junction contained 8 bases not matched to a gene. The germline V gene has CDR1 SGDLS and CDR2 YYNGEE. The CDR3 sequence is 16 residues long. The CDR3 loop is CASSVDWAGGTYGYTF. CDR3 DNA sequence: TGTGCCAGCAGCGTAGACTGGGCAGGGGGCACCTATGGCTACACCTTC.

The genes are TRBV5-3 and TRBJ2-7, with D perhaps assigned TRBD1 or TRBD2 (5 bases each). TRBV5-3 is marked as an open reading frame, function uncertain. This CDR3 comprises 17 residues. The V gene lost 1 base and the J gene lost 8 bases, with 25 bases spanning the gap. Written as DNA, the CDR3 is TGTGCCAGAAGCTTGAGAGGGTTGCCGGGGACGGTAGTTCAGCAGTACTTC. Encoded protein: CARSLRGLPGTVVQQYF.

The chain is built from TRBV7-8 and TRBJ2-7; possible D gene TRBD1, 6 bases. Germline CDR1 SGHVS, CDR2 FQNEAQ. Trimming took off 5 bases at V and 2 bases at J, with 10 bases between the two ends. This CDR3 region has 13 residues. CDR3 amino acids: CASSTRTAYEQYF. DNA for the CDR3: TGTGCCAGCAGCACACGGACAGCCTACGAGCAGTACTTC.

On this clone itself: The sample carries other DNA sequences with the same CDR3. The rearrangement uses TRBV5-1 and TRBJ1-1, with D unresolved. Trimming took off 0 bases at V and 2 bases at J, with 5 bases between the two ends. The CDR3 runs 13 residues. Germline assignment: CDR1 SGHRS and CDR2 YFSETQ. CDR3 coding DNA: TGCGCCAGCAGCTTGGGGGGAAACACTGAAGCTTTCTTT. Translated, it gives CASSLGGNTEAFF.

V is TRBV2 and J is TRBJ2-3, with TRBD2 matching 10 bases. The CDR3 contains 15 residues. The V and J ends lost 5 bases and 2 bases, in that order; junction bases with no gene match: 4. From germline, CDR1 is SNHLY and CDR2 FYNNEI. This chain's CDR3 is CASSRTSGDTDTQYF. In DNA, the CDR3 is TGTGCCAGCAGTCGGACTAGCGGTGACACAGATACGCAGTATTTT.

This sequence joins TRBV28 and TRBJ2-3, with D perhaps TRBD2 (6 bases). Trimming left V 1 base short and J 6 bases short, with 11 bases between. The CDR3 extends over 14 amino acids. Germline V gene data show CDR1 as MDHEN and CDR2 as SYDVKM. The CDR3 sequence: CASSLSPGVDTQYF. The CDR3 DNA sequence: TGTGCCAGCAGTTTATCCCCGGGGGTGGATACGCAGTATTTT.

This clone showed up just once. The chain is built from TRBV15 and TRBJ2-7; 12 bases align to TRBD1. The CDR3 has 16 residues. Germline values: CDR1 LNHNV, CDR2 YYDKDF (reference sequence). J lost 6 bases, V lost 3 bases, and 9 bases had no gene match. The CDR3 region is CATSRGTGTGGTEQYF. The CDR3 DNA reads TGTGCCACCAGCAGGGGAACCGGGACAGGGGGCACCGAGCAGTACTTC.

The chain combines TRBV19 with TRBJ2-7, with a tentative D call TRBD1 (5 bases). This CDR3 contains 12 residues. Germline V gene sequence: CDR1 LNHDA, CDR2 SQIVND (reference sequence). Deletions cut 10 bases from V and 0 bases from J, with 10 bases between. The CDR3 sequence: CATEQVSYEQYF. CDR3 in DNA: TGTGCCACCGAACAGGTCTCCTACGAGCAGTACTTC.

V gene TRBV27 combines with J gene TRBJ2-3; D call uncertain. The CDR3 loop spans 13 amino acids. Deletions cut 5 bases from V and 0 bases from J, with 6 bases between. CDR1 and CDR2 from the germline V gene are MNHEY and SMNVEV (reference sequence). As DNA, the CDR3 is TGTGCCAGCAGTCCCGGAAGCACAGATACGCAGTATTTT. It translates to CASSPGSTDTQYF.

The V and J genes are TRBV13 and TRBJ2-3; 10 positions agree with TRBD2. Germline loops: CDR1 PRHDT, CDR2 FYEKMQ (reference sequence). J lost 5 bases, V lost 5 bases, and 7 bases had no gene match. The CDR3 is 15 residues long. CDR3 protein: CASSPAGGLGDTQYF. The CDR3 nucleotides read TGTGCCAGCAGCCCAGCGGGAGGGCTTGGAGATACGCAGTATTTT.

In its sample, this clone was seen once. This chain joins TRBV10-3 and TRBJ2-7; D is perhaps TRBD1 (5 bases). The CDR3 consists of 14 residues. V lost 3 bases to trimming and J lost 5 bases, with 14 bases between them. CDR1 and CDR2 from the germline V gene are ENHRY and SYGVKD. The CDR3 nucleotides read TGTGCCATCAGTGATCACGTTAAGGGGAACGAGCAGTACTTC. It specifies CAISDHVKGNEQYF.

The CDR3 bases are TGTGCCAGCAGCTTAGACTGGACTAGCCCCTACAATGAGCAGTTCTTC. It encodes CASSLDWTSPYNEQFF. The gene calls are TRBV7-9 and TRBJ2-1; TRBD2 aligns across 8 bases. Losses at the gene ends were 1 base for V and 2 bases for J; bases not matched to a gene: 4. The CDR3 consists of 16 residues. Germline loops: CDR1 SEHNR, CDR2 FQNEAQ (reference sequence).

The rearrangement uses TRBV29-1 and TRBJ1-1; tentative D call: TRBD1 (6 bases). The CDR3 contains 13 residues. CDR1 and CDR2 from the germline V gene are SQVTM and ANQGSEA. V dropped 5 bases and J dropped 1 base, with 11 bases sitting between them. This CDR3 is CSVQKGGNTEAFF. The DNA for the CDR3 is TGCAGCGTTCAAAAGGGGGGGAACACTGAAGCTTTCTTT.

The rearrangement joins TRBV27 to TRBJ2-7, with 7 positions matching TRBD1. The CDR3 totals 13 residues. Germline CDR1 and CDR2: MNHEY and SMNVEV (reference sequence). The V segment lost 6 bases and the J segment 2 bases; nucleotides outside the gene matches: 4. The CDR3 reads CASSGTDTYEQYF. CDR3 coding DNA: TGTGCCAGCAGCGGGACAGACACCTACGAGCAGTACTTC.

The chain combines TRBV5-6 with TRBJ1-1; D remains ambiguous. This CDR3 has 12 residues. CDR1 is SGHDT and CDR2 is YYEEEE in the germline V gene. Trimming pared 1 base from V and 5 bases from J, leaving 6 bases between. CDR3 DNA sequence: TGTGCCAGCAGCTTGAGTAAAACTGAAGCTTTCTTT. It is translated as CASSLSKTEAFF.